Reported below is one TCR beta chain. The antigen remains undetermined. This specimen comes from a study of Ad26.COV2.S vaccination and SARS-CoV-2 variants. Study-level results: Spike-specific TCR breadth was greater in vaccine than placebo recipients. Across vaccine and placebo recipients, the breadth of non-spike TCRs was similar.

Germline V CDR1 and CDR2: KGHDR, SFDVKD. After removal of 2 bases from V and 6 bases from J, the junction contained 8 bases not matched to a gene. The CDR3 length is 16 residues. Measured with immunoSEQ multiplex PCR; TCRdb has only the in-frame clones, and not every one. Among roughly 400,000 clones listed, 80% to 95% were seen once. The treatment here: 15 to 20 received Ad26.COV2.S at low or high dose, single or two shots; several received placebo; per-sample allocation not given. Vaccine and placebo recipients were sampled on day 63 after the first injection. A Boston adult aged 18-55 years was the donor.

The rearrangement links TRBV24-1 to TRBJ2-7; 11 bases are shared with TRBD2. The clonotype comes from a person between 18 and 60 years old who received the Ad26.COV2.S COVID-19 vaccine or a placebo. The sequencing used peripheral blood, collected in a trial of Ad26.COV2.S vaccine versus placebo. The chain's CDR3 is CATSDSTSGILGEQYF. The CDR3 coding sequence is TGTGCCACCAGTGATTCGACTAGCGGGATCCTCGGCGAGCAGTACTTC.